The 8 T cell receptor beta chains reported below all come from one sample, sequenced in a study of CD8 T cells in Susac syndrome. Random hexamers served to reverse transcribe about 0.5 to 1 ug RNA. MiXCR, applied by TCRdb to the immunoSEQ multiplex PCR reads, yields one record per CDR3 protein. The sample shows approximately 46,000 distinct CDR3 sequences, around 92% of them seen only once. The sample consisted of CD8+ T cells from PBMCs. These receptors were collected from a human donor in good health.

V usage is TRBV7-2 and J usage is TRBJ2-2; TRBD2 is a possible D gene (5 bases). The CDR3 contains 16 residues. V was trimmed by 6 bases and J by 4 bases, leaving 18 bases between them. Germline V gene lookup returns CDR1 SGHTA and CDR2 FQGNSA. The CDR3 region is CASSSPSEGATGELFF. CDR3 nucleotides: TGTGCCAGCAGTTCACCCAGTGAGGGAGCCACCGGGGAGCTGTTTTTT.

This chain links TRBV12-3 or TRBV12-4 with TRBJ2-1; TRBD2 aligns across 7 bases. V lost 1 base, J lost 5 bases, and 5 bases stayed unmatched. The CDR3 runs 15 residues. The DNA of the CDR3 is TGTGCCAGCAGTTTAGTCACTAGCGTTGACAATGAGCAGTTCTTC. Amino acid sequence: CASSLVTSVDNEQFF.

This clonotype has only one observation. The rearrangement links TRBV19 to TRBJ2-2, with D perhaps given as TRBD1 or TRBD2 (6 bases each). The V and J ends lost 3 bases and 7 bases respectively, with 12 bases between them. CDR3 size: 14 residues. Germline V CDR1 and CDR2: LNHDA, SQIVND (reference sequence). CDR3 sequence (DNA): TGTGCCAGTAGTATTTGGGGGCGGGACGGGGAGCTGTTTTTT. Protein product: CASSIWGRDGELFF.

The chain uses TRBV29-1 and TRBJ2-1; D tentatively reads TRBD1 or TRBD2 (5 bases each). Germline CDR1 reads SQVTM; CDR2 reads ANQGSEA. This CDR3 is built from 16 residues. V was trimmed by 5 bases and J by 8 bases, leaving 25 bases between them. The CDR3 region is CSVPPRDRLILDEQFF. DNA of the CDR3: TGCAGCGTTCCCCCCCGGGACCGCCTGATTTTAGATGAGCAGTTCTTC.

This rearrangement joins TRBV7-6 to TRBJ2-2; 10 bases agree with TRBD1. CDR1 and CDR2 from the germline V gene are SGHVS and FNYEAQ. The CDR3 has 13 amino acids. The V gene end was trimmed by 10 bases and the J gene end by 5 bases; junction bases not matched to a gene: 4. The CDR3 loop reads CATRGQGTGELFF. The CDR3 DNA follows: TGTGCCACCAGGGGACAGGGGACCGGGGAGCTGTTTTTT.

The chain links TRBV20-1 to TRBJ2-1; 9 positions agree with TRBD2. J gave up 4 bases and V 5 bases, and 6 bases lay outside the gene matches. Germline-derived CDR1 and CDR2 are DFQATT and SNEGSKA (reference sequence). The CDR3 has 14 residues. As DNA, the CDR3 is TGCAGTGCTGAGAGTAGCGGGAGTTACAATGAGCAGTTCTTC. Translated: CSAESSGSYNEQFF.

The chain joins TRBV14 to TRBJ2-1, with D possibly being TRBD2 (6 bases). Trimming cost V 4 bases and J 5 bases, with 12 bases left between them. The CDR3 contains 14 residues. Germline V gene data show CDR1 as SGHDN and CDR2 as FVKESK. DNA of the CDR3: TGTGCCAGCAGCCCCGGAGGGCCTAACAATGAGCAGTTCTTC. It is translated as CASSPGGPNNEQFF. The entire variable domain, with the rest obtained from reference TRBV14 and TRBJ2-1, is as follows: EAGVTQFPSHSVIEKGQTVTLRCDPISGHDNLYWYRRVMGKEIKFLLHFVKESKQDESGMPNNRFLAERTGGTYSTLKVQPAELEDSGVYFCASSPGGPNNEQFFGPGTRLTVL.

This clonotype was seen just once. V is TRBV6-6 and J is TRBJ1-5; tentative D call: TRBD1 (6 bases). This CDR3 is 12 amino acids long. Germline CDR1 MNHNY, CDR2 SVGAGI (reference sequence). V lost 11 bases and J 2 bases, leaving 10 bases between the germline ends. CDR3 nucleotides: TGTGCCTGCTGGACAGGCAATCAGCCCCAGCATTTT. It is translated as CACWTGNQPQHF.